The 8 T cell receptor beta chains reported below all come from one sample, sequenced in a study of blood T cell repertoires in COVID-19. Assay: immunoSEQ multiplex PCR; the TCRdb copy retains only in-frame clones and omits some. The table has roughly 670,000 clones, 85% to 90% seen once. What was sequenced was peripheral blood. These TCRs come from a woman younger than 30 with acute or convalescent COVID-19.

This chain joins TRBV11-2 and TRBJ2-7, with 8 bases that match TRBD1. CDR3 size: 15 residues. The J segment lost 2 bases and the V segment lost 7 bases, leaving 10 bases of the junction unmatched. Germline V gives CDR1 SGHAT, CDR2 FQNNGV. DNA for the CDR3: TGTGCCAGCACCCAGGGGGCATACGGGACCTACGAGCAGTACTTC. Amino acids: CASTQGAYGTYEQYF.

The rearrangement uses TRBV11-2 and TRBJ2-1; tentatively, D is TRBD1 (5 bases). Trimming removed 6 bases at V and 8 bases at J, with 11 bases between. This CDR3 contains 12 residues. Looked up from germline, CDR1 is SGHAT and CDR2 is FQNNGV. In DNA, the CDR3 is TGTGCCAGCAGTAACCTAGGGGATGAGCAGTTCTTC. Amino acid sequence: CASSNLGDEQFF.

The V call is TRBV10-3, the J call TRBJ1-1; D not certain. Germline V gives CDR1 ENHRY, CDR2 SYGVKD. This CDR3 spans 13 amino acids. Trimming took 6 bases from V and 3 from J, leaving 11 bases between them. CDR3 bases: TGTGCCATCAGCCCAGGCTGGGACACTGAAGCTTTCTTT. Its translation is CAISPGWDTEAFF.

This clone was seen once. The chain has TRBV19 and TRBJ1-2; D is unresolved. The germline V gene encodes CDR1 LNHDA and CDR2 SQIVND (reference sequence). The CDR3 has 14 amino acids. Trimming cost V 5 bases and J 0 bases, with 10 bases left between them. The CDR3 here is CASSRQVTNYGYTF. The DNA for the CDR3 is TGTGCCAGTAGTCGGCAGGTTACTAACTATGGCTACACCTTC.

The V and J genes are TRBV2 and TRBJ2-7, with D perhaps TRBD2 (6 bases). V dropped 8 bases and J dropped 1 base, with 15 bases sitting between them. This CDR3 is built from 14 residues. Germline values: CDR1 SNHLY, CDR2 FYNNEI. For the CDR3, the DNA is TGTGCCAGCGCCGTACTAGCCAAATCCTACGAGCAGTACTTC. Amino acids: CASAVLAKSYEQYF.

This sequence joins TRBV5-1 and TRBJ2-1; 7 nucleotides align to TRBD1. The CDR3 is 15 residues long. Germline trimming cut 0 bases from V and 5 bases from J; bases unmatched to any gene: 5. Germline lookup yields CDR1 SGHRS and CDR2 YFSETQ. The DNA for the CDR3 is TGCGCCAGCAGCTTGGGGGTGCAGGGGGACAATGAGCAGTTCTTC. Translation: CASSLGVQGDNEQFF.

The CDR3 DNA reads as TGTGCCAGCAGTTACAGTGACTGGGTTTTAACTTTCTTT. Residues: CASSYSDWVLTFF. The chain links TRBV6-2 or TRBV6-3 to TRBJ1-1, with unresolved D. V lost 2 bases to trimming and J lost 12 bases, with 16 bases between them. There are 13 residues in the CDR3. Germline V gene data show CDR1 as MNHEY and CDR2 as SVGEGT.

The rearrangement uses TRBV4-2 and TRBJ2-1, with D tentatively TRBD2 (5 bases). The CDR3 is 16 residues long. Deletions cut 1 base from V and 7 bases from J, with 17 bases between. Germline CDR1 is LGHNA and CDR2 is YNFKEQ. The CDR3 is CASSQVPRGPLNEQFF. Written as DNA, the CDR3 is TGTGCCAGCAGCCAAGTTCCCCGGGGTCCACTGAATGAGCAGTTCTTC.